Below, 15 T cell receptor beta chains from the same sample are listed, as sequenced in a study of tissue T cells after allogeneic stem cell transplantation (dated by TCRdb to the early 2020s). The method behind the library was the immunoSEQ multiplex PCR assay. The table was pulled from immuneACCESS by TCRdb, which kept in-frame rearrangements only. Such tables lose some clones; where checked, under half of the loss comes from unresolved V genes, and the rest has no known cause. The sample contains 45,000 to 50,000 clones, approximately 73% of them found a single time. The top ten clonotypes cover 0.7% of the sample. The source material was sorted cells pooled from one or two spleens. The receptors originated from a pool of C57BL/6 mice in good health.

A remark on this clone: Mouse names are used for the genes. Partial CDR3 DNA: TGTGCCAGCAGTATTTTCGGGACAGAAGAAGTCTTC. Its translation: CASSIFGTEEVF. The complete CDR3 reads CASSIFGTEEVFF. This chain uses TRBV19 with TRBJ1-1, with 7 bases identical to TRBD1. The CDR3 extends 1 residue past the end of the read, so its final part is completed from the germline J gene. J lost 7 bases, V lost 2 bases, and 5 bases had no gene match. The CDR3 is 13 residues long. Germline lookup yields CDR1 FNHDT and CDR2 SITEND (reference sequence).

A remark on this clone: The gene names given are mouse names. The read finishes 1 residue shy of the CDR3 end, and the germline J gene is used to complete it. The chain has TRBV26 and TRBJ2-7, with TRBD1 identical over 9 bases. V lost 5 bases to trimming and J lost 4 bases; unmatched junction nucleotides: 0. This CDR3 spans 12 amino acids. The germline gives CDR1 KGHPV, CDR2 FQNQEV (reference sequence). CDR3 in amino acids: CASSDRGYEQYF. The DNA read from the CDR3 is TGTGCCAGCAGTGACAGGGGGTATGAACAGTAC.

Turning to this clone: The genes are named according to mouse. The CDR3 end falls 1 residue outside the read, so it is completed with the germline J gene. The chain carries TRBV13-1 and TRBJ1-3; 9 nucleotides line up with TRBD1. CDR3 length: 15 residues. CDR1 and CDR2 from the germline V gene are NSHNY and SYGAGN. V gave up 1 base and J gave up 2 bases; unmatched junction bases: 1. The sequenced part of the CDR3 DNA is TGTGCCAGCAGTGATAGGACAGGGGCTGGAAATACGCTCTAT. It is translated as CASSDRTGAGNTLY. The full CDR3 protein reads CASSDRTGAGNTLYF.

With respect to this clone: Each gene name is a mouse one. The read ends 1 residue before the CDR3 terminus; that terminus is restored from the germline J gene. This chain connects TRBV13-3 to TRBJ1-1; D uncertain. CDR1 and CDR2 (germline): NNHDY, SYVADS. The CDR3 loop spans 15 amino acids. Trimming took 5 bases from V and 3 from J, leaving 17 bases between them. Here the CDR3 reads CASRPSPGEDTEVFF. The sequenced part of the CDR3 DNA is TGTGCCAGCAGGCCCTCACCCGGGGAGGACACAGAAGTCTTC.

Notes on this clone: Gene names refer to mouse genes. The read is 1 residue too short to cover the CDR3 end, so that end is filled in from the germline J gene. Other DNA sequences in this sample translate to the same CDR3. The J gene is TRBJ1-3, the V gene TRBV19; D remains ambiguous. The length of the CDR3 is 14 residues. Trimming removed 2 bases from V and 0 bases from J, with 6 bases in between. Germline V gene lookup returns CDR1 FNHDT and CDR2 SITEND (reference sequence). The sequenced part of the CDR3 DNA is TGTGCCAGCAGTATCGACAATTCTGGAAATACGCTCTAT. It codes for CASSIDNSGNTLY. The complete CDR3 reads CASSIDNSGNTLYF.

To note about this clone: Gene names are the mouse ones. The read ends 1 residue early relative to the CDR3; the germline J gene fills the gap. The chain links TRBV14 to TRBJ2-7; 11 nucleotides line up with TRBD2. From germline, CDR1 is SGHDT and CDR2 FRDEAV. CDR3 length: 14 amino acids. V dropped 6 bases and J dropped 7; count of bases not matched to a gene: 9. CDR3 protein: CASTSDWGEREQYF. The DNA read from the CDR3 is TGTGCCAGCACTTCGGACTGGGGGGAGAGGGAACAGTAC.

As regards this clone: Gene names and germline match the mouse. The chain's CDR3 is CASSQDLGVEQYF. The sequenced part of the CDR3 DNA is TGTGCCAGCAGCCAAGATCTGGGGGTGGAACAGTAC. This rearrangement joins TRBV5 to TRBJ2-7; 7 nucleotides match TRBD2. The DNA ends 1 residue before the CDR3 does, and the rest of the CDR3 is filled in from the germline J gene. The length of the CDR3 is 13 residues. The trim removed 0 bases at V and 7 bases at J, leaving 3 bases unmatched. In germline, CDR1 is LGHNA, CDR2 YNLKQL (reference sequence).

Note on this clone: Gene names denote mouse genes. With the read ending 1 residue before the CDR3 end, the germline J gene is used to fill in that end. The chain has TRBV1 and TRBJ1-1; D gene ambiguous. The germline gives CDR1 NSQYPW, CDR2 LRSPGD (reference sequence). V was clipped by 2 bases and J by 0 bases, with 7 bases between them. The CDR3 runs 14 residues. The CDR3 is CTCSAPQSNTEVFF. Partial CDR3 DNA: TGCACCTGCAGTGCACCGCAGTCAAACACAGAAGTCTTC.

Comment on this clone: Gene names are the mouse ones. The sequenced fragment ends 1 residue before the CDR3 boundary, so the rest is inferred from the germline J gene. The genes are TRBV1 and TRBJ2-2; a possible D gene is TRBD2 (6 bases). Germline V gives CDR1 NSQYPW, CDR2 LRSPGD (reference sequence). Trimming removed 3 bases from V and 1 base from J, with 6 bases in between. The CDR3 extends over 14 amino acids. The sequenced part of the CDR3 DNA is TGCACCTGCAGTGCCTGGGGAAACACCGGGCAGCTCTAC. Translated: CTCSAWGNTGQLY. The full-length CDR3 reads as CTCSAWGNTGQLYF.

Note on this clone: Genes and germline come from the mouse. The read stops 1 residue short of the end of the CDR3; the missing end is completed from the germline J gene. V and J are TRBV29 and TRBJ2-4; 9 bases are shared with TRBD2. Germline CDR1 reads MSHET; CDR2 reads SYDVDS. The CDR3 runs 13 residues. J gave up 8 bases and V 4 bases, and 4 bases lay outside the gene matches. This chain's CDR3 is CASSSGLGGTLYF. The part of the CDR3 DNA that was read is TGTGCTAGCAGTTCGGGACTGGGAGGCACCTTGTAC.

Worth noting for this clone: Mouse gene names and germline throughout. Coverage ceases 1 residue before the CDR3 finishes, and the germline J gene fills in the end. The chain uses TRBV2 and TRBJ2-3; 9 bases agree with TRBD2. Unmatched junction bases numbered 2, after V lost 1 base and J lost 0 bases. The CDR3 runs 16 residues. CDR1 is LGHNA and CDR2 is YSYQKL in the germline V gene. Partial CDR3 DNA: TGTGCCAGCAGCCAAGCGACTGGGGGTAGTGCAGAAACGCTGTAT. Translating it yields CASSQATGGSAETLY. The whole CDR3 sequence is CASSQATGGSAETLYF.

About this clone: Gene names denote mouse genes. The missing CDR3 end, 1 residue past where the read stops, is filled in from the germline J gene. The chain recombines TRBV13-1 with TRBJ1-1, with TRBD1 matching 8 bases. This CDR3 is built from 13 residues. Germline V gene sequence: CDR1 NSHNY, CDR2 SYGAGN. The V gene end was trimmed by 1 base and the J gene end by 8 bases; junction bases not matched to a gene: 4. The CDR3 sequence: CASSDHRGREVFF. The covered CDR3 bases are TGTGCCAGCAGTGATCACAGGGGGAGGGAAGTCTTC.

Concerning this clone itself: Genes and germline come from the mouse. The CDR3 end is not reached by the read, which stops 1 residue before it; the germline J gene fills it in. Other DNA sequences in this sample translate to the same CDR3. The V call is TRBV3, the J call TRBJ2-4; D may be TRBD1 (5 bases). Germline CDR1 is SNHLY and CDR2 is FYNGKV (reference sequence). V dropped 2 bases and J dropped 0 bases, with 6 bases sitting between them. The CDR3 runs 14 residues. CDR3 bases read: TGTGCCAGCAGCTTAAGGGGAAGTCAAAACACCTTGTAC. Its translation: CASSLRGSQNTLY. The full CDR3 protein reads CASSLRGSQNTLYF.

With regard to this clone: Here the gene names and germline are mouse. The CDR3 end falls 1 residue outside the read, so it is completed with the germline J gene. This sequence joins TRBV13-2 and TRBJ1-3; D ambiguous. CDR1 NNHNN and CDR2 SYGAGS come from the germline V gene (reference sequence). The CDR3 runs 14 residues. With 3 bases removed from V and 0 bases from J, the gap between germline ends came to 7 bases. CDR3 loop: CASGVQNSGNTLYF. Incomplete CDR3 DNA: TGTGCCAGCGGTGTGCAAAATTCTGGAAATACGCTCTAT.

On this clone itself: Gene names and germline refer to mouse. The read falls 1 residue short of the CDR3 end, and the missing part is taken from the germline J gene. This chain connects TRBV16 to TRBJ2-2; D may be TRBD2 (6 bases). Trimming took 4 bases from V and 0 from J, leaving 9 bases between them. The V gene's germline CDR1 is SGHSA and CDR2 FRNQAP. The CDR3 is made up of 15 amino acids. The CDR3 is CASSYGTSNTGQLYF. Incomplete CDR3 DNA: TGTGCAAGCAGCTACGGGACTTCAAACACCGGGCAGCTCTAC.